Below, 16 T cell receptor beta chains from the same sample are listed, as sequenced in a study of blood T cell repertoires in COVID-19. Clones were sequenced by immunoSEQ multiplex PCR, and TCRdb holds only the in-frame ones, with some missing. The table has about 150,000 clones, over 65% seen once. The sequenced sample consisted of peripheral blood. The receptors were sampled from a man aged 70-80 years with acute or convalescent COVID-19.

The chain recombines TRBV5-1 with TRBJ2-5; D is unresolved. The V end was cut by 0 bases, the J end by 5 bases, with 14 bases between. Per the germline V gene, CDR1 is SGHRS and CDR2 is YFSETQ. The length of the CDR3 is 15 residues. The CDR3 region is CASSLVSGKGETQYF. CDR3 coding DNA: TGCGCCAGCAGCTTGGTCTCAGGCAAAGGCGAGACCCAGTACTTC.

CDR3 sequence (DNA): TGTGCCAGTCACTCCCGGGAGCAGTACTTC. Translation: CASHSREQYF. The gene calls are TRBV6-5 and TRBJ2-7, with D unresolved. V was cut by 9 bases and J by 7 bases, with 10 bases left in between. The CDR3 has 10 residues. CDR1 is MNHEY and CDR2 is SVGAGI in the germline V gene.

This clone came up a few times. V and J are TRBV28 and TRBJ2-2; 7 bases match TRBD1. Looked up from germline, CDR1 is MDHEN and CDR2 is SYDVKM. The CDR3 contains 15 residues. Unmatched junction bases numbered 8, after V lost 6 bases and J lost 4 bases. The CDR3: CASSLKGAGTGELFF. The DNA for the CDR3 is TGTGCCAGCAGCCTAAAGGGGGCCGGCACCGGGGAGCTGTTTTTT.

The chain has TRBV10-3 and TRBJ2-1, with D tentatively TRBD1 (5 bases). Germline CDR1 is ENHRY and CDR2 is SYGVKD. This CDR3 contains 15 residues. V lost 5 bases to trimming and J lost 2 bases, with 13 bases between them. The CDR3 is CAISQTEIPYNEQFF. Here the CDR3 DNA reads TGTGCCATCAGTCAGACAGAGATCCCCTACAATGAGCAGTTCTTC.

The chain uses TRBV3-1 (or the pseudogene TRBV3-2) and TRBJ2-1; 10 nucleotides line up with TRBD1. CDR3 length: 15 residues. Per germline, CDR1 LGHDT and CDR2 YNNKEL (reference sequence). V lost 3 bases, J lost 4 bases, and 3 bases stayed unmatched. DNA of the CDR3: TGTGCCAGCAGCCAGGACAGGGGGGGGTACAATGAGCAGTTCTTC. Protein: CASSQDRGGYNEQFF.

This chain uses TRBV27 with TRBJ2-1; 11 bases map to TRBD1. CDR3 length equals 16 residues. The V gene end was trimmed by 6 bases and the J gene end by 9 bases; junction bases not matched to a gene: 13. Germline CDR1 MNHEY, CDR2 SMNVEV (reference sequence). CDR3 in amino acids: CASRLTGTGGNAEQFF. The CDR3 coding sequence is TGTGCCAGCAGGCTCACCGGGACAGGGGGTAATGCTGAGCAGTTCTTC.

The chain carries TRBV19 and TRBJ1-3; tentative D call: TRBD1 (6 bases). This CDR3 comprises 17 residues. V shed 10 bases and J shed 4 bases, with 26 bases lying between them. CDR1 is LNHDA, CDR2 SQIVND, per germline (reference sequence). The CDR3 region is CAITLDRFSPSGNTIYF. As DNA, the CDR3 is TGTGCCATCACACTCGACAGGTTTTCCCCGTCCGGAAACACCATATATTTT.

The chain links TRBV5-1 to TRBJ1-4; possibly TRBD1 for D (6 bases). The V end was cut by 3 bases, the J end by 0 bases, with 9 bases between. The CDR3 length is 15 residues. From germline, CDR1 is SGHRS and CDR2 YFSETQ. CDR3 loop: CASSWGTTTNEKLFF. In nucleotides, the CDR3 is TGCGCCAGCAGCTGGGGGACAACAACTAATGAAAAACTGTTTTTT.

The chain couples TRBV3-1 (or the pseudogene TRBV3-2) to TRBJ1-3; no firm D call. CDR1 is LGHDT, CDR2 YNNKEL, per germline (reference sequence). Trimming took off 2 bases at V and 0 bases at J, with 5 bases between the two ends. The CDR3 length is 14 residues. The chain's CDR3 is CASSQIHSGNTIYF. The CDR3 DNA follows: TGTGCCAGCAGCCAAATCCACTCTGGAAACACCATATATTTT.

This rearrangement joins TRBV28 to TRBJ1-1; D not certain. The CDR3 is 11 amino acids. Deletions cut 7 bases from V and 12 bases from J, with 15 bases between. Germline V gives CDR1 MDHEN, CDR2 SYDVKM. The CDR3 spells CASIVSRQTFF. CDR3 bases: TGTGCCAGCATAGTATCCAGGCAAACTTTCTTT.

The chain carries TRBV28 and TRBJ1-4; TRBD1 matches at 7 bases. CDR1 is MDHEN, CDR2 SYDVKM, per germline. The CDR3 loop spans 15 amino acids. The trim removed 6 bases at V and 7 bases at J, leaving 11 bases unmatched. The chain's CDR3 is CASRSPGTEGEKLFF. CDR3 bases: TGTGCCAGCAGATCTCCCGGGACAGAAGGTGAAAAACTGTTTTTT.

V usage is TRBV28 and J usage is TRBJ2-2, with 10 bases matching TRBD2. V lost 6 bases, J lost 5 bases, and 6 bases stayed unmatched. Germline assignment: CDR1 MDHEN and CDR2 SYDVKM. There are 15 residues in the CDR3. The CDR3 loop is CASRSGGAVTGELFF. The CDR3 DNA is TGTGCCAGCAGGAGCGGGGGGGCCGTGACCGGGGAGCTGTTTTTT.

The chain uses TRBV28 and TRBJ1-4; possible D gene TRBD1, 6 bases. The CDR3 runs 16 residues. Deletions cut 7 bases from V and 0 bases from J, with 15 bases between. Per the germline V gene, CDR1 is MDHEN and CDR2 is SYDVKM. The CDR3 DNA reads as TGTGCCAGCACCCAACCCAGGGGTGCAACTAATGAAAAACTGTTTTTT. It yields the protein CASTQPRGATNEKLFF.

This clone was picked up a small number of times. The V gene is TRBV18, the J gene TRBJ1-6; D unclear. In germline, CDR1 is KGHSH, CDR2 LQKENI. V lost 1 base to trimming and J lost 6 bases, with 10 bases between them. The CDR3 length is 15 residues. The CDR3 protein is CASSPQENGNSPLHF. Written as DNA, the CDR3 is TGTGCCAGCTCACCACAGGAGAATGGTAATTCACCCCTCCACTTT.

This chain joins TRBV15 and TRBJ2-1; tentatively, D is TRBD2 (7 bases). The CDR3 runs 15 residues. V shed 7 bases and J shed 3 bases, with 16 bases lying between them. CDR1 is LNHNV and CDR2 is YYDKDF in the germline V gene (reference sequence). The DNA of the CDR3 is TGTGCCACCAAGAGAACGGGGGGCAGCTACAATGAGCAGTTCTTC. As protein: CATKRTGGSYNEQFF. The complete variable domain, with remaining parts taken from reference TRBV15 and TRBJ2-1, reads DAMVIQNPRYQVTQFGKPVTLSCSQTLNHNVMYWYQQKSSQAPKLLFHYYDKDFNNEADTPDNFQSRRPNTSFCFLDIRSPGLGDTAMYLCATKRTGGSYNEQFFGPGTRLTVL.

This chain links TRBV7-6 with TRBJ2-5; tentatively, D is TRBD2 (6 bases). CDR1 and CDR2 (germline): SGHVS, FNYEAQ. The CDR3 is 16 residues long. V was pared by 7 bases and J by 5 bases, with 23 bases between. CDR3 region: CASTPGRLGGIETQYF. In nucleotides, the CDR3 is TGTGCCAGCACCCCTGGGCGACTAGGCGGCATTGAGACCCAGTACTTC.